This T cell receptor (beta chain) was captured by sequencing in a study of shared clonotypes between healthy human individuals. The protocol was immunoSEQ multiplex PCR, while the TCRdb copy is restricted to in-frame clones and leaves out a portion. The sample includes about 2.3 million clones, 85% to 95% of them seen just once. The CDR3 sequence is 13 residues long. Trimming pared 4 bases from V and 3 bases from J, leaving 10 bases between. CDR1 is MNHNY, CDR2 SVGAGI, per germline (reference sequence). The rearrangement joins TRBV6-6 to TRBJ2-7, with D perhaps matching TRBD1 (5 bases). The sequence derives from a man aged 18 to 29 in good health. Some clones in this sample may be carry-over from other donors' samples. What was sequenced was naive CD4+ T cells from PBMCs. Noted subset: CD45RA+ positively selected. The CDR3 spells CASSSVQGYEQYF. The CDR3 nucleotides are TGTGCCAGCAGTTCTGTCCAGGGCTACGAGCAGTACTTC.